This TCR beta chain came from a study of T-cell memory formation after mild COVID-19. Study-wide context: Clustering of TCRs was largely donor specific. Study findings and constraints: Contracting CD4+ clones sat mainly in CM and EM; CD8+ in EMRA. Clones shrinking between day 15 and 85 showed a balanced CD4/CD8 split, and those that grew later tilted toward CD4+.

V lost 2 bases to trimming and J lost 6 bases, with 11 bases between them. CDR1 is LGHNA and CDR2 is YSLEER in the germline V gene. The CDR3 has 13 amino acids. TCRdb redid the calling of the 5' RACE reads with MiXCR, one entry per CDR3 protein. The sample has around 300,000 distinct CDR3 sequences, roughly 18% seen once. This clonotype was observed a few times. Its target is not known. The genes are TRBV4-3 and TRBJ2-7; D is unclear. The TCR sequence derives from a man between 18 and 35 years old who had mild COVID-19 (a few samples of this study predate the infection). Cell type and time point are not known. Sample: PBMCs or a T cell subset sorted from them (not recorded which). The chain's CDR3 is CASSQFKDGEQYF. CDR3 coding DNA: TGCGCCAGCAGCCAATTCAAGGACGGCGAGCAGTACTTC.